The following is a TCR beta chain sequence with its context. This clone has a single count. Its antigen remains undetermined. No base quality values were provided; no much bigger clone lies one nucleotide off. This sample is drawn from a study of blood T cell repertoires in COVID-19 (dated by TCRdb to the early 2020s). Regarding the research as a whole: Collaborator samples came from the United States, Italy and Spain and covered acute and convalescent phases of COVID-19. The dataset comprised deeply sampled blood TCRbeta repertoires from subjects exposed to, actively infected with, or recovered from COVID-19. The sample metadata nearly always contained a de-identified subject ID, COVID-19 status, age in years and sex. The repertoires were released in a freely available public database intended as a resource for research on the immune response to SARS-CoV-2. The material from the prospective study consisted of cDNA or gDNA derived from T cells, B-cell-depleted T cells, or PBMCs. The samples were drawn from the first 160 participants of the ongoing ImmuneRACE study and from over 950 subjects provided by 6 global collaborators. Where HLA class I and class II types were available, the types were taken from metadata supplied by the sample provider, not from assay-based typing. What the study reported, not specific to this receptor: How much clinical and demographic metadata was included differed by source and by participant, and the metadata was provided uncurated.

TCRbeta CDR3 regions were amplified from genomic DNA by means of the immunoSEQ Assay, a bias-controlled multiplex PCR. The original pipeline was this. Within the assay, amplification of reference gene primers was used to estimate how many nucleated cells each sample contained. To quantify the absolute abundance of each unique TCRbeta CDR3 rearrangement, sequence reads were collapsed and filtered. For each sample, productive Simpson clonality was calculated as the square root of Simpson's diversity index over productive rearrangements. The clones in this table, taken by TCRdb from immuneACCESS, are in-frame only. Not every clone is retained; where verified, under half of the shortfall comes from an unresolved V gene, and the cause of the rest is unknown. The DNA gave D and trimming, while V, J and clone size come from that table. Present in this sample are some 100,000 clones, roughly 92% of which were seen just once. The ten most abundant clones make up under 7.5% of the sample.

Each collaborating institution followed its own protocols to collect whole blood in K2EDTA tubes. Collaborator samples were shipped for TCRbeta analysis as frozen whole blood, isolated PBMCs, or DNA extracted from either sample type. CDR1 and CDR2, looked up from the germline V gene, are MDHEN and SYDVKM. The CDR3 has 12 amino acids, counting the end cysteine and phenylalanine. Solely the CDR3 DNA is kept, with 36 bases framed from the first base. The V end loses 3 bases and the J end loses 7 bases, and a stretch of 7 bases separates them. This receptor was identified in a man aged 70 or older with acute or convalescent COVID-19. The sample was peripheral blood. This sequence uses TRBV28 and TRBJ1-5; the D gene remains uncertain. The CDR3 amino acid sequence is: CASSFSGQPQHF. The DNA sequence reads TGTGCCAGCAGTTTTAGCGGGCAGCCCCAGCATTTT. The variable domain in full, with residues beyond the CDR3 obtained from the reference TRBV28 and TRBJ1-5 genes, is DVKVTQSSRYLVKRTGEKVFLECVQDMDHENMFWYRQDPGLGLRLIYFSYDVKMKEKGDIPEGYSVSREKKERFSLILESASTNQTSMYLCASSFSGQPQHFGDGTRLSIL.